One sample yielded the 5 T cell receptor beta chains listed below, sequenced in a study of metastatic and nonmetastatic thyroid tumors. Each patient came to thyroid surgery without any prior treatment (of any kind). TCRdb re-clonotyped the PCR reads via MiXCR. The sample yields about 69,000 clones, approximately 15% seen once. Sequenced: blood. The source of these receptors is a male donor with papillary thyroid cancer or a benign thyroid nodule (not recorded which). Some clones in this sample may be carry-over from other donors' samples.

This clone was seen ten or more times. The chain has TRBV20-1 and TRBJ2-1; no firm D call. CDR1 and CDR2 (germline): DFQATT, SNEGSKA (reference sequence). The CDR3 has 16 amino acids. The V and J ends lost 0 bases and 1 base respectively, with 13 bases between them. CDR3 DNA sequence: TGCAGTGCTAGAGATCCTGGGTTGTCGTCCTACAATGAGCAGTTCTTC. Protein sequence: CSARDPGLSSYNEQFF.

Concerning this clone itself: Germline and junction disagree at one end, which may indicate a read error. The J gene is TRBJ1-1, the V gene TRBV2; tentatively, D is TRBD1 (5 bases). This CDR3 is 16 amino acids long. The germline CDR1 and CDR2 sequences are SNHLY and FYNNEI. The CDR3 region has the DNA TGTGTCAGCAGTCCGTTCGTAACCCCGGGGGACACTGAAGCTTTCTTT. Its translation is CVSSPFVTPGDTEAFF.

The chain uses TRBV20-1 and TRBJ2-2; 9 bases align to TRBD2. CDR1 and CDR2 from the germline V gene are DFQATT and SNEGSKA (reference sequence). V trimming: 3 bases; J trimming: 4 bases; junction bases outside the gene matches: 18. The CDR3 is 19 residues long. The CDR3 coding sequence is TGCAGTGCTAGGGATCGAAGTCTCGGACTAGCGTGGGTCACCGGGGAGCTGTTTTTT. This translates into CSARDRSLGLAWVTGELFF.

The genes are TRBV4-1 and TRBJ2-3, with D hard to call. The CDR3 is made up of 15 amino acids. CDR1 is MGHRA, CDR2 YSYEKL, per germline. Trimming removed 4 bases from V and 11 bases from J, with 22 bases in between. CDR3 nucleotides: TGCGCCAGCAGCCTCCCTCGTCCAGCTCGGTATATGCAGTATTTT. Translating gives CASSLPRPARYMQYF.

This clone was seen many times. This chain connects TRBV13 to TRBJ2-1; D remains unclear. The CDR3 has 12 amino acids. The V gene lost 3 bases and the J gene lost 8 bases, with 8 bases spanning the gap. Germline CDR1 reads PRHDT; CDR2 reads FYEKMQ (reference sequence). In nucleotides, the CDR3 is TGTGCCAGCAGCTTTCGTCCACATGAGCAGTTCTTC. Amino acids: CASSFRPHEQFF. The full variable domain, with the rest looked up from reference TRBV13 and TRBJ2-1, is AAGVIQSPRHLIKEKRETATLKCYPIPRHDTVYWYQQGPGQDPQFLISFYEKMQSDKGSIPDRFSAQQFSDYHSELNMSSLELGDSALYFCASSFRPHEQFFGPGTRLTVL.